This TCR beta chain was identified in a study of blood T cell repertoires in COVID-19. Study background: Acute and convalescent COVID-19 specimens originated in the United States, Italy and Spain. From T cells, B-cell-depleted T cells, or PBMCs came the material, which was cDNA or gDNA.

As to this clone: Other nucleotide sequences from this sample produce the same CDR3.

Authors' data handling: Cell counts per sample came from amplifying reference gene primers. Data came from immunoSEQ multiplex PCR; TCRdb stores just in-frame clones and leaves some out. For V, J and clone size, that table is used; D and trimming come from the DNA. This table holds roughly 250,000 clones, around 87% found once. Material for sequencing was peripheral blood. This receptor was identified in a man in his 60s who had recovered from COVID-19.

The DNA for the CDR3 is TGCAGCGTTGAAGGCCAGGGAAGTAACGAGCAGTTCTTC. Its translation is CSVEGQGSNEQFF. The gene calls are TRBV29-1 and TRBJ2-1, with D tentatively TRBD1 (5 bases). CDR1 and CDR2 from the germline V gene are SQVTM and ANQGSEA. V was clipped by 1 base and J by 10 bases, with 14 bases between them. CDR3 length: 13 amino acids.